This T cell receptor beta chain emerged from a study of T cells after yellow fever vaccination. This CDR3 contains 16 residues. The germline V gene encodes CDR1 MNHEY and CDR2 SVGEGT. V was shortened by 2 bases and J by 3 bases, with 14 bases between the two germline ends. TCRdb reanalysed the 5' RACE reads using MiXCR and keeps one entry per CDR3 protein. The table records a few hundred thousand distinct CDR3 sequences, roughly 9% of them present only once. This clonotype was counted between two and nine times. Sequenced material: CD4+ T cells sorted from PBMCs, taken 5 days after the yellow fever booster vaccination. The receptor was derived from a man aged 18 to 35 who received the YFV17D yellow fever vaccine. The chain carries TRBV6-2 or TRBV6-3 and TRBJ1-5; TRBD1 is a possible D gene (5 bases). The CDR3 loop reads CASSYVRGAPNQPQHF. Written as DNA, the CDR3 is TGTGCCAGCAGTTACGTACGAGGGGCACCCAATCAGCCCCAGCATTTT.